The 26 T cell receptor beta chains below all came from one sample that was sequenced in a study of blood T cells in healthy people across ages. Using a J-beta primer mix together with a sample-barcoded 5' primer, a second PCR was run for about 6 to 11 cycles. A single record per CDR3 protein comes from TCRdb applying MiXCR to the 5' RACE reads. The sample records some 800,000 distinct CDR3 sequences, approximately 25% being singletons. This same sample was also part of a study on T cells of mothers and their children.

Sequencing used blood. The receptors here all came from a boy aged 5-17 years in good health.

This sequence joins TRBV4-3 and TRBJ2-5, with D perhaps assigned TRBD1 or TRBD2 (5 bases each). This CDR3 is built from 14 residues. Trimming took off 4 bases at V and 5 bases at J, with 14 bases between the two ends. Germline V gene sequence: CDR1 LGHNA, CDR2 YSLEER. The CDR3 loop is CASSLRDRGETQYF. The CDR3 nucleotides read TGCGCCAGCAGCCTAAGGGACCGGGGCGAGACCCAGTACTTC.

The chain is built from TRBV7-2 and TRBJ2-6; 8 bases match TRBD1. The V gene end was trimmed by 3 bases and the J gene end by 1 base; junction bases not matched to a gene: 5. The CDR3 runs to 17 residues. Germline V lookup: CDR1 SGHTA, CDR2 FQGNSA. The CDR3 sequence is CASSLVQGASGANVLTF. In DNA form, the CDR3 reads TGTGCCAGCAGCTTGGTTCAGGGGGCGTCTGGGGCCAACGTCCTGACTTTC.

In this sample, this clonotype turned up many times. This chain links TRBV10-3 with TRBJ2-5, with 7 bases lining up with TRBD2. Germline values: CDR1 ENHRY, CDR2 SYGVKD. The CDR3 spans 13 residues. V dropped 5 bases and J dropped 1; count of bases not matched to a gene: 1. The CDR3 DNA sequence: TGTGCCATCAGTCTAGCGGCCCAAGAGACCCAGTACTTC. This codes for CAISLAAQETQYF.

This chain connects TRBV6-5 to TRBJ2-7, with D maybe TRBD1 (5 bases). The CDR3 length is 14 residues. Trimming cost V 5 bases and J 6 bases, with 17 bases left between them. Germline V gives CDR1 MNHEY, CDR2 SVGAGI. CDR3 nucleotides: TGTGCCAGCAGTAACCAGGGCCTCCGAAGCGAGCAGTACTTC. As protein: CASSNQGLRSEQYF.

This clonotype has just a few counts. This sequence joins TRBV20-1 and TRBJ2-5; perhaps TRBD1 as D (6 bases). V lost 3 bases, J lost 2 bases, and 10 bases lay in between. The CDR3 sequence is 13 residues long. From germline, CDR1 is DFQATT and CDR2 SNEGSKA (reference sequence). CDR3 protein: CSASMTGQETQYF. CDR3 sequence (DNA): TGCAGTGCTAGTATGACAGGTCAAGAGACCCAGTACTTC.

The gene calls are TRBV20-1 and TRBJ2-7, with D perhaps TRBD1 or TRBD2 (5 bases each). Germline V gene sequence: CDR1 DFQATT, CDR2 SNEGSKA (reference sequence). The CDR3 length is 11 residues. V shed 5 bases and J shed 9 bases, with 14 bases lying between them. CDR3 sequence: CSAVLSGAQYF. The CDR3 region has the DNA TGCAGTGCTGTTCTCTCCGGGGCGCAGTACTTC.

The CDR3 loop reads CSAPIDTNIARQYF. As DNA, the CDR3 is TGCAGTGCGCCGATAGACACTAATATCGCCCGGCAGTACTTC. V is TRBV20-1 and J is TRBJ2-7; D gene uncertain. The V end lost 6 bases, the J end lost 9 bases, and 24 bases lay between the germline ends. CDR3 size: 14 residues. The germline CDR1 and CDR2 sequences are DFQATT and SNEGSKA (reference sequence).

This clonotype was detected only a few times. CDR3: CSAKTGSRNTEAFF. CDR3 sequence (DNA): TGCAGTGCAAAGACAGGGTCTAGGAACACTGAAGCTTTCTTT. The chain joins TRBV20-1 to TRBJ1-1; TRBD1 aligns across 7 bases. The CDR3 consists of 14 residues. CDR1 and CDR2 from the germline V gene are DFQATT and SNEGSKA (reference sequence). The V and J ends lost 6 bases and 1 base, in that order; junction bases with no gene match: 8.

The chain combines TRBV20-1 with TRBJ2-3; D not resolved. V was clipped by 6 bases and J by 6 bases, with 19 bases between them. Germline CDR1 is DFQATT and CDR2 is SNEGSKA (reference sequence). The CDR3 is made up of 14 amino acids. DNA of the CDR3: TGCAGTGCGAATGGACCACTCCTTGGCGATACGCAGTATTTT. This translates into CSANGPLLGDTQYF.

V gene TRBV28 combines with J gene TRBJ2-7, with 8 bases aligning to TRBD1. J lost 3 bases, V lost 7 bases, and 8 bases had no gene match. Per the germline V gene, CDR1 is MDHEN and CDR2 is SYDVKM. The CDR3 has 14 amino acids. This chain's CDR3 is CASIKSDRVYEQYF. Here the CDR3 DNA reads TGTGCCAGCATTAAATCGGACAGGGTCTACGAGCAGTACTTC.

In DNA, the CDR3 is TGTGCCAGCAGTTACCTCCAGGTTGAACAAGAGACCCAGTACTTC. It codes for CASSYLQVEQETQYF. The V call is TRBV6-2 or TRBV6-3, the J call TRBJ2-5; D is uncertain. Germline CDR1 and CDR2: MNHEY and SVGEGT. Trimming removed 2 bases at V and 2 bases at J, with 12 bases between. CDR3 length equals 15 residues.

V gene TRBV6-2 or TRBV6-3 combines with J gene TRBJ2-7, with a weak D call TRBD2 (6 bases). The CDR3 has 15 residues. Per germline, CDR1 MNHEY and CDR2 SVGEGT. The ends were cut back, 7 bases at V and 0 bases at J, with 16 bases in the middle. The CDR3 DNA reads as TGTGCCAGCACCCGCGGGGACGTCAGCTCCTACGAGCAGTACTTC. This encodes CASTRGDVSSYEQYF.

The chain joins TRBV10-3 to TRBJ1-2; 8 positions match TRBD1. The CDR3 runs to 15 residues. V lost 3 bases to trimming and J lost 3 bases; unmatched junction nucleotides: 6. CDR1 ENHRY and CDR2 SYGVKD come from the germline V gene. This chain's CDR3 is CAISDLDREDYGYTF. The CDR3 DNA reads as TGTGCCATCAGTGACCTGGACAGGGAGGACTATGGCTACACCTTC.

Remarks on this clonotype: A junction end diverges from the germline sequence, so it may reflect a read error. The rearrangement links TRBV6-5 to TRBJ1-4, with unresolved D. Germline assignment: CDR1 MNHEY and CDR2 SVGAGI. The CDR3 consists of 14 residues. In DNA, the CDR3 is TGTGCCAGCAGATCACCGATGGCTAATGAAAACCTGTTTTTT. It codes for CASRSPMANENLFF.

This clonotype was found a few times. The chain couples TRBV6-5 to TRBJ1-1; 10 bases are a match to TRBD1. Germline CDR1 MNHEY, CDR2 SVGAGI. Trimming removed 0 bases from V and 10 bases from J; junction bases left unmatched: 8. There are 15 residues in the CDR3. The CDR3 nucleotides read TGTGCCAGCAGTTACTCTGGACAGGGGGTAAGGGCAGCTTTCTTT. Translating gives CASSYSGQGVRAAFF.

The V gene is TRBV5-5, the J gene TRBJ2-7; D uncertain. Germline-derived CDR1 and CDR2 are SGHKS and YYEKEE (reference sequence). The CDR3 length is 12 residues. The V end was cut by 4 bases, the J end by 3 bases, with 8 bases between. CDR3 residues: CASSPAVYEQYF. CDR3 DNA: TGTGCCAGCAGCCCGGCAGTCTACGAGCAGTACTTC. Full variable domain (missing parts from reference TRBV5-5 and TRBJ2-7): DAGVTQSPTHLIKTRGQQVTLRCSPISGHKSVSWYQQVLGQGPQFIFQYYEKEERGRGNFPDRFSARQFPNYSSELNVNALLLGDSALYLCASSPAVYEQYFGPGTRLTVT.

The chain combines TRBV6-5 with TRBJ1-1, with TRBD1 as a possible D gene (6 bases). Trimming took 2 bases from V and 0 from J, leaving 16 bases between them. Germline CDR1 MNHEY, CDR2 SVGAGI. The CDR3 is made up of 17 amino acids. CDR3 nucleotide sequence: TGTGCCAGCAGTTACCGATGGGGGCTTACTATGAACACTGAAGCTTTCTTT. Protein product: CASSYRWGLTMNTEAFF.

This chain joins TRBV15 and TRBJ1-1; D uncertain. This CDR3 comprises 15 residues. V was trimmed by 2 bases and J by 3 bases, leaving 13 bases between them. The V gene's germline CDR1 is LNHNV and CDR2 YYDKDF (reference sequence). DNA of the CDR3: TGTGCCACCAGCAGACCAGAGTACGGGTACACTGAAGCTTTCTTT. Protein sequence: CATSRPEYGYTEAFF.

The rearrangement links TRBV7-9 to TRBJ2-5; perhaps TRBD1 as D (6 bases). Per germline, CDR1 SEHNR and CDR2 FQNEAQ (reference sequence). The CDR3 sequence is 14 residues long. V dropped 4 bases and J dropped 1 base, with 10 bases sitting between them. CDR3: CASSYDRRQETQYF. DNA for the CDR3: TGTGCCAGCAGCTACGACAGGCGCCAAGAGACCCAGTACTTC.

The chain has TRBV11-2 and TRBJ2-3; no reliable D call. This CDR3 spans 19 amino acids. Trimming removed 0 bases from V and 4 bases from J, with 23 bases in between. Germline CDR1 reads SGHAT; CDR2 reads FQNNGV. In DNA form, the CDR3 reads TGTGCCAGCAGCTTAGACCCCTCCACAGCCCCTAACGGAGCAGATACGCAGTATTTT. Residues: CASSLDPSTAPNGADTQYF.

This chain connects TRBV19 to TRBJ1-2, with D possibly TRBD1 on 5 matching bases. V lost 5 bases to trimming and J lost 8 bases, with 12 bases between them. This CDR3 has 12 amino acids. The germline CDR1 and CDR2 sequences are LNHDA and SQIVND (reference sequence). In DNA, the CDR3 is TGTGCCAGTAGTCGGGGTTGGACAGGCTACACCTTC. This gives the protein CASSRGWTGYTF.

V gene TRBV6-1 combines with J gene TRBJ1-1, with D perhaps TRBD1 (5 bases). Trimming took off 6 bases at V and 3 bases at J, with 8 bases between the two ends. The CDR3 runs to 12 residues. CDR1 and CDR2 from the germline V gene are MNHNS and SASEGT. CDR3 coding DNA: TGTGCCAGCAGGGGGCTAGACACTGAAGCTTTCTTT. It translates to CASRGLDTEAFF.

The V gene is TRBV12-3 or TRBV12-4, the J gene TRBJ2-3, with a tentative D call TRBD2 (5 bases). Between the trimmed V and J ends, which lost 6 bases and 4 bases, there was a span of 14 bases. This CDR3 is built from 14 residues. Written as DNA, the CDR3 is TGTGCCAGCAGCCCCCCGGGGTATTCAGATACGCAGTATTTT. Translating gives CASSPPGYSDTQYF.

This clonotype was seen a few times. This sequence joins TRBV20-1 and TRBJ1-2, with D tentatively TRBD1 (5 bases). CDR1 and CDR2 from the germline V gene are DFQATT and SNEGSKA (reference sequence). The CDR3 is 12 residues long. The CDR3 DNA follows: TGCACCCAGAAAACAGGACACCATGGCTACACCTTC. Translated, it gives CTQKTGHHGYTF.

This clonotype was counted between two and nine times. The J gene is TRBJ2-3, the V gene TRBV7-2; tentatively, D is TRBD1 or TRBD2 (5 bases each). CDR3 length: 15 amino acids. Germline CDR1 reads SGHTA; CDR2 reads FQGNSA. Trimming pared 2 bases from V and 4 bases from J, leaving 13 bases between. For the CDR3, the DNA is TGTGCCAGCAGCTTAAGGGACCCTGGGGCAGATACGCAGTATTTT. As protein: CASSLRDPGADTQYF.

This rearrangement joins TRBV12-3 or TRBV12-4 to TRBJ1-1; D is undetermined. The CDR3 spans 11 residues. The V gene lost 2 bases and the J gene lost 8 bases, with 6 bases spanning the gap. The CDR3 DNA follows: TGTGCCAGCAGTTTAAGGTGGGAAGCTTTCTTT. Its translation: CASSLRWEAFF.